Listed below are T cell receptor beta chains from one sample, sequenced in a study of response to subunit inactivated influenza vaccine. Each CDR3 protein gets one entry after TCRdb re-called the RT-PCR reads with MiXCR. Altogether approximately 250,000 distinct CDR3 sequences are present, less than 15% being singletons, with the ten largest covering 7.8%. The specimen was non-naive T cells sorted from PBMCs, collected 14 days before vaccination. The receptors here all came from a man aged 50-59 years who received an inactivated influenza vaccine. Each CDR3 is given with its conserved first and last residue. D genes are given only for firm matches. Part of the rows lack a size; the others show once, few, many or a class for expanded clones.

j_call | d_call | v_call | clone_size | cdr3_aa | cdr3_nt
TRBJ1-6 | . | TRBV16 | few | CASSQSIQSNSPLHF | TGTGCCAGCAGCCAATCTATACAATCTAATTCACCCCTCCACTTT
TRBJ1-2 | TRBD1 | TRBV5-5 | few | CASSSAGTGGQLGYTF | TGTGCCAGCAGCTCGGCAGGGACAGGCGGTCAACTTGGCTACACCTTC
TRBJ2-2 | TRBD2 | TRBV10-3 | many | CAVSTAGETGELFF | TGTGCCGTGTCTACTGCGGGAGAGACCGGGGAGCTGTTTTTT
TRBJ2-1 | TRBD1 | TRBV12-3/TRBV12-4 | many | CASIRQGHEQFF | TGTGCCAGCATTAGACAGGGCCATGAGCAGTTCTTC
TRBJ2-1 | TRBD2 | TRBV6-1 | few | CASSPGTSGRAYPNEQFF | TGTGCCAGCAGCCCCGGGACTAGCGGGAGGGCCTACCCAAATGAGCAGTTCTTC
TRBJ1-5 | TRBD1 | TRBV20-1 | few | CSARGTGGLDQPQHF | TGCAGTGCTAGAGGGACAGGGGGGTTGGATCAGCCCCAGCATTTT
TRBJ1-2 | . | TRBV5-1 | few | CASTETQGANYGYTF | TGCGCCAGCACCGAGACACAGGGTGCTAACTATGGCTACACCTTC
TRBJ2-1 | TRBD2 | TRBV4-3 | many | CASSQDFGRVLDEQFF | TGCGCCAGCAGCCAAGATTTCGGGAGGGTCTTGGATGAGCAGTTCTTC
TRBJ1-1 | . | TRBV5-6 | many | CASSLSSLITEAFF | TGTGCCAGCAGCTTGAGTTCGCTTATCACTGAAGCTTTCTTT
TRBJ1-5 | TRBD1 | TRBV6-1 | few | CASSRDSAFNQPQHF | TGTGCCAGCAGTCGGGACAGCGCATTCAATCAGCCCCAGCATTTT
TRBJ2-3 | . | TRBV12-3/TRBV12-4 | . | CASSSTSTDTQYF | TGTGCCAGCAGCTCGACTAGCACAGATACGCAGTATTTT
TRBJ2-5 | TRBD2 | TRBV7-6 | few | CASTRGRVETQYF | TGTGCCAGCACTCGCGGGAGGGTGGAGACCCAGTACTTC
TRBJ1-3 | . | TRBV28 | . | CASSLRLEDMGNTIYF | TGTGCCAGCAGTTTAAGACTCGAGGACATGGGAAACACCATATATTTT
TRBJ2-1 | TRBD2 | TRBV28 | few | CASSFIPSGYLFF | TGTGCCAGCAGTTTCATCCCTAGCGGGTACTTGTTCTTC
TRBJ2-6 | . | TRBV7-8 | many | CASSLGGSGANVLTF | TGTGCCAGCAGCTTAGGAGGATCTGGGGCCAACGTCCTGACTTTC
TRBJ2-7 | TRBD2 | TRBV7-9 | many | CASSLGPGRNEQYF | TGTGCCAGCAGCCTCGGTCCCGGGAGGAACGAGCAGTACTTC
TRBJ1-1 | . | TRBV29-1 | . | CSVDGTGGTEAFF | TGCAGCGTTGATGGCACTGGTGGGACTGAAGCTTTCTTT
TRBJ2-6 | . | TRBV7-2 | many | CASSLGIGANVLTF | TGTGCCAGCAGCTTGGGGATTGGAGCCAACGTCCTGACTTTC
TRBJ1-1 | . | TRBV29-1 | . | CSVPGHRDTEAFF | TGCAGCGTCCCCGGACATCGAGACACTGAAGCTTTCTTT
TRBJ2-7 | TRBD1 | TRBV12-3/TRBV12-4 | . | CASSSLYPGQGAGEQYF | TGTGCCAGCAGTTCTCTCTATCCTGGACAGGGGGCGGGCGAGCAGTACTTC
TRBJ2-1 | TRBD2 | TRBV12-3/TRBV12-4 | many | CASSLRGVAGPRGQFF | TGTGCCAGCAGTCTCCGGGGGGTAGCGGGTCCAAGGGGGCAGTTCTTC
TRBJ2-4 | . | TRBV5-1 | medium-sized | CASSSGQSNNIQYF | TGCGCCAGCAGCTCCGGACAGTCGAACAACATTCAGTACTTC
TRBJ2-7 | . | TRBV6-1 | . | CASSRDGPSYEQYF | TGTGCCAGCAGTAGGGACGGCCCTTCCTACGAGCAGTACTTC
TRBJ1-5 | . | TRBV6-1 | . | CASSINRLDSNQPQHF | TGTGCCAGCAGTATAAACCGACTTGATAGCAATCAGCCCCAGCATTTT
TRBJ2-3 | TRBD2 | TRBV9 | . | CASSVEASGTYADTQYF | TGTGCCAGCAGCGTAGAGGCTAGCGGGACCTATGCGGATACGCAGTATTTT
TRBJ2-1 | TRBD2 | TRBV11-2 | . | CASSLGSGRSSYNEQFF | TGTGCCAGCAGCTTAGGTAGCGGGAGAAGCTCCTACAATGAGCAGTTCTTC
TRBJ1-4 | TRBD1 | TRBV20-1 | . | CSARDRDSGWDEKLFF | TGCAGTGCTAGAGATCGGGACAGCGGGTGGGATGAAAAACTGTTTTTT
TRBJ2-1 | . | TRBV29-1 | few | CSVEARQNPYNEQFF | TGCAGCGTTGAAGCGCGGCAGAACCCCTACAATGAGCAGTTCTTC
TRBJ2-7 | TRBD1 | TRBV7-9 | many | CASSIAGTGTYEQYF | TGTGCCAGCAGCATCGCCGGGACAGGGACCTACGAGCAGTACTTC
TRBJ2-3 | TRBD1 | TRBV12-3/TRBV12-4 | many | CASSLVGGADTQYF | TGTGCCAGCAGTTTAGTAGGGGGCGCAGATACGCAGTATTTT
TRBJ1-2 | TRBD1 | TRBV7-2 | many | CASSATGGGNYGYTF | TGTGCCAGCAGCGCGACAGGGGGTGGGAACTATGGCTACACCTTC
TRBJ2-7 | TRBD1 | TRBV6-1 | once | CASSVLGGAEQYF | TGTGCCAGCAGTGTCCTAGGGGGCGCCGAGCAGTACTTC
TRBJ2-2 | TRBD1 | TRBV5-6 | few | CASSRGQGRTGELFF | TGTGCCAGCAGCCGGGGACAGGGCCGGACCGGGGAGCTGTTTTTT
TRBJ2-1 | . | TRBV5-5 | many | CASSFTNFNEQFF | TGTGCCAGCAGCTTTACGAATTTCAATGAGCAGTTCTTC
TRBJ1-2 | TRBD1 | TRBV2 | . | CASTTDRSYYGYTF | TGTGCCAGCACCACGGACAGGAGCTACTATGGCTACACCTTC
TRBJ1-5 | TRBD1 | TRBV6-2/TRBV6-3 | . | CASSLNYRDRAGYSNQPQHF | TGTGCCAGCAGTCTGAACTACCGGGACAGGGCCGGATATAGCAATCAGCCCCAGCATTTT
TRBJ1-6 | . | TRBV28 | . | CASSSTGQYNSPLHF | TGTGCCAGCTCCAGTACAGGACAGTATAATTCACCCCTCCACTTT
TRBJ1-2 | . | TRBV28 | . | CASSFGPYRDLEGYTF | TGTGCCAGCAGTTTCGGGCCTTACAGGGACTTGGAGGGCTACACCTTC
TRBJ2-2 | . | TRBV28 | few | CASRPAPHTGELFF | TGTGCCAGCAGGCCAGCACCACACACCGGGGAGCTGTTTTTT
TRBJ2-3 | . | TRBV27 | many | CASRGTPGTDTQYF | TGTGCCAGCAGGGGTACTCCTGGCACAGATACGCAGTATTTT
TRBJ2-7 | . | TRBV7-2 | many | CASSLAAGNYEQYF | TGTGCCAGCAGCTTAGCTGCGGGAAACTACGAGCAGTACTTC
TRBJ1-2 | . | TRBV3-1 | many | CASSVTGSTGGYTF | TGTGCCAGCAGCGTAACGGGATCTACTGGGGGCTACACCTTC
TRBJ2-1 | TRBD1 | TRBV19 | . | CATSLGQGAGEQFF | TGTGCCACCTCGCTGGGACAGGGGGCGGGTGAGCAGTTCTTC
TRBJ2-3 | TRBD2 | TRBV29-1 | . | CSAARAGVPTDTQYF | TGCAGCGCGGCGAGAGCGGGAGTCCCCACAGATACGCAGTATTTT
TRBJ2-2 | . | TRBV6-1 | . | CASSEGRAELNTGELFF | TGTGCCAGCAGTGAAGGCAGGGCAGAACTGAACACCGGGGAGCTGTTTTTT
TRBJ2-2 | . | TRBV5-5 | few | CASSLRDPESTGELFF | TGTGCCAGCAGCTTGCGAGACCCCGAGTCCACCGGGGAGCTGTTTTTT
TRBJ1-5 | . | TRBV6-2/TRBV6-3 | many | CASSYRDRTYSNQPQHF | TGTGCCAGCAGTTACCGGGACCGTACCTATAGCAATCAGCCCCAGCATTTT
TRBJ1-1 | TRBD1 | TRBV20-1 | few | CSAPSRGSMNTEAFF | TGCAGTGCCCCGTCCAGGGGGTCCATGAACACTGAAGCTTTCTTT
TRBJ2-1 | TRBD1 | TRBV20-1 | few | CSASPGQKFSSSYNEQFF | TGCAGTGCGTCTCCGGGACAGAAGTTTTCCTCCTCCTACAATGAGCAGTTCTTC
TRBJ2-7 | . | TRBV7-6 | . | CASSLAGDEQYF | TGTGCCAGCAGCTTAGCAGGGGACGAGCAGTACTTC
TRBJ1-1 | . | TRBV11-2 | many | CASSLTRNTEAFF | TGTGCCAGCAGCTTAACAAGGAACACTGAAGCTTTCTTT
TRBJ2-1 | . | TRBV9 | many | CASYPTGTGGLAETYNEQFF | TGTGCCAGCTATCCCACCGGGACAGGGGGACTAGCGGAGACCTACAATGAGCAGTTCTTC
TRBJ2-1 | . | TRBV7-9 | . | CASSLAAGTLNEQFF | TGTGCCAGCAGCTTAGCCGCGGGTACACTAAATGAGCAGTTCTTC
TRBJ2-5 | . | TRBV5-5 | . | CASSLGFTREETQYF | TGTGCCAGCAGCTTGGGGTTTACTAGGGAAGAGACCCAGTACTTC